The present entry profiles one T cell receptor (beta chain) with its context. Its antigen is not identified. Sequencing libraries of naive CD8 cells derived from approximately 20,000 to 980,000 sorted cells with 10%, 30% or 50% RNA. The sorting of naive CD8 T cells used the CD8+CD4-CCR7+CD45RA+ phenotype. This entry comes from a study of molecular identifiers for immune sequencing clone quantification. Background on the study: Replicates split RNA from around 20,000 or 100,000 naive CD8 cells five ways, and the researchers sequenced four portions. Overall study findings and caveats: For highly expanded clones, sizes could be underestimated when identical TCR molecules share a barcode.

J was trimmed by 3 bases and V by 6 bases; bases with no gene match: 12. CDR1 and CDR2 from the germline V gene are DFQATT and SNEGSKA (reference sequence). The CDR3 covers 16 residues. Using its own MiXCR run on the PCR reads, TCRdb lists one record per CDR3 protein. The table records a few hundred thousand distinct CDR3 sequences, over 20% of them present only once. The sequenced material came from naive CD8+ T cells from blood, with Jurkat cell RNA spiked in. Subset given: FACS-sorted CD8+CD4-CCR7+CD45RA+ naive T cells. The chain couples TRBV20-1 to TRBJ2-3; 10 bases map to TRBD2. The sequence was obtained from a human donor in good health. Some libraries in this study had Jurkat cell RNA spiked in. The CDR3 DNA sequence: TGCAGTGCCCCTGAGGGACTAGCGATTATTACAGATACGCAGTATTTT. It yields the protein CSAPEGLAIITDTQYF.